The 14 T cell receptor beta chains below all came from one sample that was sequenced in a study of shared clonotypes between healthy human individuals. The protocol was immunoSEQ multiplex PCR, while the TCRdb copy is restricted to in-frame clones and leaves out a portion. The table lists roughly 500,000 clones, approximately 81% of them singletons. The sequenced material came from PBMCs. All receptors come from a middle-aged woman in good health. Some clones in this sample may be carry-over from other donors' samples.

The V call is TRBV6-5, the J call TRBJ2-1; no firm D call. Germline-derived CDR1 and CDR2 are MNHEY and SVGAGI. The CDR3 runs to 15 residues. V lost 6 bases and J lost 2, with 14 bases in between. In DNA, the CDR3 is TGTGCCAGCAGCTTAGTTCCAGAGGCCTACAATGAGCAGTTCTTC. Amino acids: CASSLVPEAYNEQFF.

The chain joins TRBV9 to TRBJ2-7, with TRBD2 as a possible D gene (6 bases). This CDR3 region has 14 residues. Trimming left V 0 bases short and J 5 bases short, with 12 bases between. Per the germline V gene, CDR1 is SGDLS and CDR2 is YYNGEE. Written as DNA, the CDR3 is TGTGCCAGCAGCGTAGGCGGGACTGATGACGAGCAGTACTTC. This translates into CASSVGGTDDEQYF.

V usage is TRBV5-5 and J usage is TRBJ2-7; 7 bases are shared with TRBD1. J lost 1 base, V lost 2 bases, and 6 bases had no gene match. The CDR3 extends over 15 amino acids. Germline CDR1 SGHKS, CDR2 YYEKEE (reference sequence). CDR3 DNA sequence: TGTGCCAGCAGCTTAACCGGGACAGCTTCCTACGAGCAGTACTTC. Protein product: CASSLTGTASYEQYF.

This sequence joins TRBV28 and TRBJ1-2, with D perhaps TRBD1 (5 bases). Germline assignment: CDR1 MDHEN and CDR2 SYDVKM. Trimming removed 3 bases at V and 2 bases at J, with 7 bases between. The CDR3 spans 13 residues. CDR3 DNA: TGTGCCAGCAGTTTCGACAGAAACTATGGCTACACCTTC. As protein: CASSFDRNYGYTF.

J is TRBJ1-1 and V is TRBV5-4; TRBD1 agrees at 9 bases. The ends lost 7 bases at V and 1 base at J; junction bases unmatched: 2. Germline lookup yields CDR1 SGHNT and CDR2 YYREEE (reference sequence). CDR3 length equals 13 residues. The CDR3 bases are TGTGCCAGCTTGGACAGGGGGAACACTGAAGCTTTCTTT. Its protein is CASLDRGNTEAFF.

Note on this clone: Being one base from a much bigger clone, this may be a read error. Other DNA sequences from this sample encode an identical CDR3 as well. The chain links TRBV5-1 to TRBJ1-6; 7 nucleotides agree with TRBD1. Per germline, CDR1 SGHRS and CDR2 YFSETQ. The CDR3 covers 14 residues. The CDR3: CASRRDSENSPLHF. DNA for the CDR3: TGCGCCAGCCGCCGGGACAGCGAAAATTCGCCCCTCCACTTT.

V usage is TRBV18 and J usage is TRBJ1-1; perhaps TRBD1 as D (6 bases). CDR1 KGHSH and CDR2 LQKENI come from the germline V gene. Trimming took off 4 bases at V and 1 base at J, with 7 bases between the two ends. This CDR3 spans 13 amino acids. The CDR3 nucleotides read TGTGCCAGCTCACGGGGGGCGAACACTGAAGCTTTCTTT. Its protein is CASSRGANTEAFF. Filled out from reference TRBV18 and TRBJ1-1, the complete variable domain reads NAGVMQNPRHLVRRRGQEARLRCSPMKGHSHVYWYRQLPEEGLKFMVYLQKENIIDESGMPKERFSAEFPKEGPSILRIQQVVRGDSAAYFCASSRGANTEAFFGQGTRLTVV.

This clone appeared a few times. This chain connects TRBV9 to TRBJ2-7; maybe TRBD2 (6 bases). The germline V gene has CDR1 SGDLS and CDR2 YYNGEE. Trimming left V 1 base short and J 3 bases short, with 11 bases between. The CDR3 runs 14 residues. The CDR3 coding sequence is TGTGCCAGCAGCGTATTATGGGAGGACTACGAGCAGTACTTC. It encodes CASSVLWEDYEQYF.

This chain links TRBV10-3 with TRBJ2-2, with 8 bases lining up with TRBD1. J lost 5 bases, V lost 10 bases, and 9 bases had no gene match. Germline lookup yields CDR1 ENHRY and CDR2 SYGVKD. This CDR3 spans 14 amino acids. CDR3 sequence reads: CATTDRVGTGELFF. As DNA, the CDR3 is TGTGCCACTACGGACAGGGTGGGGACCGGGGAGCTGTTTTTT.

This chain uses TRBV19 with TRBJ2-1; 10 nucleotides align to TRBD2. This CDR3 spans 14 amino acids. Per germline, CDR1 LNHDA and CDR2 SQIVND (reference sequence). The trim removed 7 bases at V and 5 bases at J, leaving 5 bases unmatched. The CDR3 sequence: CASTSGSGHNEQFF. CDR3 nucleotide sequence: TGTGCCAGTACTAGCGGGAGCGGGCACAATGAGCAGTTCTTC.

The chain links TRBV11-3 to TRBJ2-2, with unresolved D. The V and J ends lost 3 bases and 0 bases respectively, with 5 bases between them. CDR3 length: 14 amino acids. CDR1 is SGHNT and CDR2 is YENEEA in the germline V gene. The CDR3: CASSFGTNTGELFF. The CDR3 nucleotides read TGTGCCAGCAGCTTTGGGACGAACACCGGGGAGCTGTTTTTT.

Note on this clone: A far bigger clonotype differs at one base, so this is likely a read error. This sequence joins TRBV28 and TRBJ2-1; D remains unclear. This CDR3 comprises 10 residues. Germline V gene data show CDR1 as MDHEN and CDR2 as SYDVKM. Trimming left V 8 bases short and J 8 bases short, with 7 bases between. CDR3 protein: CASWSDEQFF. The CDR3 DNA follows: TGTGCCAGCTGGAGCGATGAGCAGTTCTTC.

The chain uses TRBV27 and TRBJ2-7, with D perhaps matching TRBD2 (5 bases). Germline V gives CDR1 MNHEY, CDR2 SMNVEV (reference sequence). The CDR3 has 14 amino acids. V lost 2 bases to trimming and J lost 3 bases, with 11 bases between them. The CDR3, as DNA: TGTGCCAGCAGTTTAGTAGCGCCATACTACGAGCAGTACTTC. This encodes CASSLVAPYYEQYF.

This chain joins TRBV7-8 and TRBJ2-3; 9 positions agree with TRBD2. The CDR3 sequence is 15 residues long. CDR1 and CDR2 (germline): SGHVS, FQNEAQ. With V trimmed by 1 base and J by 5 bases, 4 bases remained unmatched. CDR3 amino acids: CASSLGAGGLDTQYF. The CDR3, as DNA: TGTGCCAGCAGCTTAGGAGCGGGAGGTTTAGATACGCAGTATTTT.